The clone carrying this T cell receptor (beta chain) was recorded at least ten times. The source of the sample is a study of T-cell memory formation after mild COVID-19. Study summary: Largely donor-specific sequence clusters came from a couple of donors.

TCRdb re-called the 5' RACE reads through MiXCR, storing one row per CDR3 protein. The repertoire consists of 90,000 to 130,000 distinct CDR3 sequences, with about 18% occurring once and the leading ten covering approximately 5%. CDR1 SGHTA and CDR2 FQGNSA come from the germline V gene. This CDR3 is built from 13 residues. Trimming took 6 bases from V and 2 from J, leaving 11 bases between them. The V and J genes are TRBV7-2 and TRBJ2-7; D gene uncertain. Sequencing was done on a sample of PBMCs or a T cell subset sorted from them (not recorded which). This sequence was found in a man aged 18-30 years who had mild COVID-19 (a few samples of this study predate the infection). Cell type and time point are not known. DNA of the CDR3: TGTGCCAGCAGAGGTCGGGCACCCTACGAGCAGTACTTC. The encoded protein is CASRGRAPYEQYF.